The 19 T cell receptor beta chains given below trace back to one sample, sequenced in a study of control samples from healthy donors and cancer patients. The method was immunoSEQ multiplex PCR; TCRdb's version includes in-frame clones alone and lacks a portion of them. The sample lists about 44,000 clones, approximately 87% occurring once. The specimen was PBMCs. These receptors were taken from a woman aged 60-75 years with lung cancer.

The chain recombines TRBV30 with TRBJ2-7; TRBD1 might be the D (5 bases). The CDR3 is made up of 19 amino acids. CDR1 and CDR2 from the germline V gene are GTSNPN and SVGIG (reference sequence). V was shortened by 1 base and J by 0 bases, with 25 bases between the two germline ends. The CDR3 DNA follows: TGTGCCTGGAGTGCCCGAGGAGTTTATAGGGGCCAAATCTCCTACGAGCAGTACTTC. It translates to CAWSARGVYRGQISYEQYF.

The gene calls are TRBV4-1 and TRBJ1-1; 12 bases line up with TRBD1. The germline V gene encodes CDR1 MGHRA and CDR2 YSYEKL. Trimming at V came to 4 bases and at J to 4 bases, leaving 16 bases not matched to a gene. This CDR3 spans 19 amino acids. Here the CDR3 DNA reads TGCGCCAGCAGCCCCCGCCATTGGCGGGACAGGGGGCAGGGCACTGAAGCTTTCTTT. It yields the protein CASSPRHWRDRGQGTEAFF.

This chain connects TRBV2 to TRBJ2-2, with TRBD2 identical over 10 bases. The V and J ends lost 1 base and 5 bases, in that order; junction bases with no gene match: 16. In germline, CDR1 is SNHLY, CDR2 FYNNEI. The CDR3 extends over 20 amino acids. The DNA for the CDR3 is TGTGCCAGCAGTGAAGGATTATCTAGCAGGACTAGCGGAAAGACCGGGGAGCTGTTTTTT. Translated: CASSEGLSSRTSGKTGELFF. Supplemented by reference TRBV2 and TRBJ2-2, the full variable domain reads EPEVTQTPSHQVTQMGQEVILRCVPISNHLYFYWYRQILGQKVEFLVSFYNNEISEKSEIFDDQFSVERPDGSNFTLKIRSTKLEDSAMYFCASSEGLSSRTSGKTGELFFGEGSRLTVL.

The chain links TRBV24-1 to TRBJ1-2; D might be TRBD1 (5 bases). Trimming removed 7 bases from V and 6 bases from J, with 14 bases in between. This CDR3 spans 13 amino acids. From germline, CDR1 is KGHDR and CDR2 SFDVKD. The DNA of the CDR3 is TGTGCCACCAGCTCGGGGCAGGGTGATGGCTACACCTTC. The encoded protein is CATSSGQGDGYTF.

The chain combines TRBV19 with TRBJ1-1; 8 bases fit TRBD1. The CDR3 is 13 amino acids. Germline V gene sequence: CDR1 LNHDA, CDR2 SQIVND (reference sequence). The V segment lost 5 bases and the J segment 1 base; nucleotides outside the gene matches: 0. CDR3 DNA: TGTGCCAGTAGTGGACAGGGGAACACTGAAGCTTTCTTT. It codes for CASSGQGNTEAFF.

This chain links TRBV9 with TRBJ2-3; no firm D call. The CDR3 is made up of 11 amino acids. Germline V CDR1 and CDR2: SGDLS, YYNGEE. The V gene lost 0 bases and the J gene lost 5 bases, with 1 base spanning the gap. CDR3 sequence reads: CASSVGDTQYF. In DNA, the CDR3 is TGTGCCAGCAGCGTAGGAGATACGCAGTATTTT.

This CDR3 is CASGLQAASGADTQYF. CDR3 DNA: TGTGCTAGTGGTTTGCAGGCGGCGAGTGGTGCAGATACGCAGTATTTT. The chain has TRBV12-5 and TRBJ2-3; D unclear. The germline V gene has CDR1 LGHNT and CDR2 FRNRAP. CDR3 size: 16 residues. V was cut by 2 bases and J by 4 bases, with 16 bases left in between.

This chain joins TRBV27 and TRBJ1-4; 7 bases align to TRBD1. The V gene end was trimmed by 2 bases and the J gene end by 8 bases; junction bases not matched to a gene: 20. The CDR3 runs to 19 residues. Germline assignment: CDR1 MNHEY and CDR2 SMNVEV (reference sequence). The CDR3 here is CASSLLAPDRVGGKEKLFF. CDR3 bases: TGTGCCAGCAGTTTACTTGCCCCTGACAGGGTGGGTGGGAAGGAAAAACTGTTTTTT. The variable domain in full, with the rest retrieved from reference TRBV27 and TRBJ1-4, is EAQVTQNPRYLITVTGKKLTVTCSQNMNHEYMSWYRQDPGLGLRQIYYSMNVEVTDKGDVPEGYKVSRKEKRNFPLILESPSPNQTSLYFCASSLLAPDRVGGKEKLFFGSGTQLSVL.

The J gene is TRBJ2-5, the V gene TRBV3-1 (or the pseudogene TRBV3-2); 11 bases fit TRBD1. Germline V gene data show CDR1 as LGHDT and CDR2 as YNNKEL (reference sequence). With V trimmed by 3 bases and J by 4 bases, 10 bases remained unmatched. The CDR3 covers 17 residues. CDR3 amino acids: CASSQGGQGARIETQYF. Written as DNA, the CDR3 is TGTGCCAGCAGCCAGGGCGGACAGGGGGCGAGGATAGAGACCCAGTACTTC.

The chain uses TRBV28 and TRBJ2-5; TRBD1 aligns across 11 bases. Germline CDR1 reads MDHEN; CDR2 reads SYDVKM. The CDR3 has 15 residues. The junction had 8 bases not matched to a gene; V was cut back by 6 bases and J by 5 bases. The DNA for the CDR3 is TGTGCCAGCAGGTTTGGACAGGGGGCGGGGGAGACCCAGTACTTC. This codes for CASRFGQGAGETQYF.

Details on this clone: Distinct nucleotide sequences in the sample also encode this CDR3. The chain joins TRBV30 to TRBJ1-6; D is unresolved. V was clipped by 1 base and J by 3 bases, with 10 bases between them. The CDR3 totals 15 residues. The germline CDR1 and CDR2 sequences are GTSNPN and SVGIG (reference sequence). CDR3 amino acids: CAWSGRARYNSPLHF. As DNA, the CDR3 is TGTGCCTGGAGTGGCCGGGCCCGCTATAATTCACCCCTCCACTTT.

This clone was picked up a small number of times. The chain combines TRBV24-1 with TRBJ2-1; no firm D call. V gave up 9 bases and J gave up 4 bases, with 6 bases separating them. Germline V lookup: CDR1 KGHDR, CDR2 SFDVKD. This CDR3 is built from 11 residues. CDR3 sequence: CATGSYNEQFF. CDR3 bases: TGTGCCACCGGCAGTTACAATGAGCAGTTCTTC.

V gene TRBV5-6 combines with J gene TRBJ1-6; D call uncertain. Per germline, CDR1 SGHDT and CDR2 YYEEEE. V shed 0 bases and J shed 0 bases, with 13 bases lying between them. The CDR3 covers 18 residues. In DNA form, the CDR3 reads TGTGCCAGCAGCTTGGAGGACGGACCTAGCTCCTATAATTCACCCCTCCACTTT. It translates to CASSLEDGPSSYNSPLHF.

The chain employs TRBV24-1 and TRBJ2-3; TRBD1 aligns across 8 bases. V shed 3 bases, J shed 6 bases, and the junction held 13 bases outside the gene matches. Germline CDR1 KGHDR, CDR2 SFDVKD. The CDR3 length is 17 residues. The CDR3 DNA reads as TGTGCCACCAGTGATCCTCGGACAGGGAGATCCGCGGATACGCAGTATTTT. Translating gives CATSDPRTGRSADTQYF.

The chain links TRBV18 to TRBJ2-3; D call uncertain. Trimming left V 2 bases short and J 1 base short, with 7 bases between. Germline V lookup: CDR1 KGHSH, CDR2 LQKENI. The CDR3 totals 14 residues. CDR3 region: CASSPGAGTDTQYF. CDR3 DNA sequence: TGTGCCAGCTCACCAGGTGCTGGCACAGATACGCAGTATTTT.

This sequence joins TRBV28 and TRBJ2-5; D is uncertain. The CDR3 is made up of 13 amino acids. With 6 bases removed from V and 7 bases from J, the gap between germline ends came to 15 bases. Germline V gene lookup returns CDR1 MDHEN and CDR2 SYDVKM. CDR3 sequence reads: CASRQTGPGTQYF. The CDR3 nucleotides read TGTGCCAGCAGACAGACGGGCCCAGGGACCCAGTACTTC.

The V call is TRBV3-1 (or the pseudogene TRBV3-2), the J call TRBJ1-2, with a weak D call TRBD1 (5 bases). Trimming took 5 bases from V and 5 from J, leaving 21 bases between them. CDR3 size: 16 residues. Germline loops: CDR1 LGHDT, CDR2 YNNKEL (reference sequence). The CDR3 spells CASSSPGASMGYGYTF. The CDR3 bases are TGTGCCAGCAGCTCCCCCGGGGCCTCAATGGGGTATGGCTACACCTTC.

The chain employs TRBV5-1 and TRBJ2-1; 7 bases match TRBD2. The CDR3 length is 16 residues. With V trimmed by 0 bases and J by 1 base, 4 bases remained unmatched. Germline V gene sequence: CDR1 SGHRS, CDR2 YFSETQ. The CDR3 nucleotides read TGCGCCAGCAGCTTGGCGGGCGGGAGTTCCTACAATGAGCAGTTCTTC. Residues: CASSLAGGSSYNEQFF.

The V gene is TRBV7-9, the J gene TRBJ2-1, with 10 bases matching TRBD2. Per germline, CDR1 SEHNR and CDR2 FQNEAQ (reference sequence). J lost 7 bases, V lost 6 bases, and 9 bases had no gene match. The length of the CDR3 is 15 residues. CDR3 nucleotides: TGTGCCAGCAGTTTTGCAGCGGGAGGGCATAATGAGCAGTTCTTC. Protein: CASSFAAGGHNEQFF.